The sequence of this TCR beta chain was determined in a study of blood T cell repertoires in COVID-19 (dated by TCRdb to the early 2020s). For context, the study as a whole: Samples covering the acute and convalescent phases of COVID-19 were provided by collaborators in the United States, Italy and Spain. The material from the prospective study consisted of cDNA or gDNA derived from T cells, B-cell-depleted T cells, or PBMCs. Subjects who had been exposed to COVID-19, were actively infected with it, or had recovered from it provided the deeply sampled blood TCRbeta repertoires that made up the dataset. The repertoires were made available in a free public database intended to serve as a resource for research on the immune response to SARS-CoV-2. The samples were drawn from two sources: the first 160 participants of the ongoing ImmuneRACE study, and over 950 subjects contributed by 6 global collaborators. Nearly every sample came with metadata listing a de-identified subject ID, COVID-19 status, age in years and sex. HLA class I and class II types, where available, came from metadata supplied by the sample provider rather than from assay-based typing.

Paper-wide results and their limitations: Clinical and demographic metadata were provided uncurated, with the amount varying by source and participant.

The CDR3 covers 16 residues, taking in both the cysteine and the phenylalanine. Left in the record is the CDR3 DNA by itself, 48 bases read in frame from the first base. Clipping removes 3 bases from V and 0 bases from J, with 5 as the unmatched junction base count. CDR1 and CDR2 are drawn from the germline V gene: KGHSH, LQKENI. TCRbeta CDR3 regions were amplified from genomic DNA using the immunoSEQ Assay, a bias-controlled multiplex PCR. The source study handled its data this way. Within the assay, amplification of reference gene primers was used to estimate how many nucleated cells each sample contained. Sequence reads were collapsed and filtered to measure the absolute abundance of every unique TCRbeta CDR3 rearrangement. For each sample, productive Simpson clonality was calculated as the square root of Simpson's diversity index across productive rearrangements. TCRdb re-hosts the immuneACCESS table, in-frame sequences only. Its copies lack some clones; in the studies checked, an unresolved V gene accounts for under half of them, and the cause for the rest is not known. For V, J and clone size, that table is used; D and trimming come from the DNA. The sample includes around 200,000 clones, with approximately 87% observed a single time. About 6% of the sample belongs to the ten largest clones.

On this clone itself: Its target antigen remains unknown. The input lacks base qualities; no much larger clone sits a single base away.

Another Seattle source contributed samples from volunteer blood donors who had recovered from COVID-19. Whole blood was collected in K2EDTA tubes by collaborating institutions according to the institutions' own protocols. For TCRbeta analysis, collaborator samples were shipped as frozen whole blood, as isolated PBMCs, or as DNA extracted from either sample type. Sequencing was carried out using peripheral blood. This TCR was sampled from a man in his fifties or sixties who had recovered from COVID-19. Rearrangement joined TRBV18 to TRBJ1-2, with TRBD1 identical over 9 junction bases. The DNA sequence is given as TGTGCCAGCTCACCGGGACAGGGAAGATCTAACTATGGCTACACCTTC. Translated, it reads CASSPGQGRSNYGYTF.